This T cell receptor (beta chain) was sequenced in a study of blood T cells in healthy people across ages. This CDR3 has 19 residues. The ends lost 8 bases at V and 4 bases at J; junction bases unmatched: 17. The germline V gene encodes CDR1 LGHNA and CDR2 YNFKEQ. This clonotype was seen a few times. What it binds is not known. Study observations and caveats: PBMC samples, being unsorted, prevented any conclusive comparison of naive and antigen-experienced cells.

The authors ran a second PCR of about 7 to 11 cycles using a sample-barcoded 5' primer and a J-beta primer mix. A tag from a template-switch adaptor with 12 random nucleotides marked each cDNA molecule. Each CDR3 protein is one row after TCRdb ran MiXCR on the 5' RACE reads. Seen here are approximately 1,000,000 distinct CDR3 sequences, 40% to 55% observed once, and the top ten hold approximately 19%. The source of this sequence is a woman aged 55-70 years in good health. The chain carries TRBV4-2 and TRBJ2-2; 12 positions agree with TRBD2. The sample taken for sequencing was blood. The CDR3, as DNA: TGTGCCAGCCAACCCTTACTAGCGGGAGGTGACGTGGCCACCGGGGAGCTGTTTTTT. Translated, it gives CASQPLLAGGDVATGELFF.